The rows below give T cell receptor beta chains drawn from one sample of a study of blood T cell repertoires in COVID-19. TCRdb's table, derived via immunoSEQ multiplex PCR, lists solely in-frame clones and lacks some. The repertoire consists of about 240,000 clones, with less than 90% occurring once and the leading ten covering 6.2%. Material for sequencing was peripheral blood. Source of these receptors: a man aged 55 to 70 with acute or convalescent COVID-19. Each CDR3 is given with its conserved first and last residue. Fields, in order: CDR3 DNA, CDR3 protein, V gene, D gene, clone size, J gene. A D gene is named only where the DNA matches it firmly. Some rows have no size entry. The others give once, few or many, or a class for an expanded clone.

TGTGCCAGCAGTTTACGGGGGTACGAGCAGTACTTC | CASSLRGYEQYF | TRBV28 | NA | once | TRBJ2-7
TGTGCCAGCACGATCGGTAACTCCTACGAGCAGTACTTC | CASTIGNSYEQYF | TRBV7-9 | NA | NA | TRBJ2-7
TGTGCCAGCAGCTACAGGGGGGGGGATCAGCCCCAGCATTTT | CASSYRGGDQPQHF | TRBV4-2 | TRBD1 | NA | TRBJ1-5
TGCGCCAGCAGCCGGAAAGCGGGAGTGGCTGAGCAGTTCTTC | CASSRKAGVAEQFF | TRBV4-3 | TRBD2 | NA | TRBJ2-1
TGTGCCAGCAGTTCCAAAGGGGATACCCGAAACACCATATATTTT | CASSSKGDTRNTIYF | TRBV11-1 | NA | NA | TRBJ1-3
TGTGCCAGCAGTCCCCGGACAAGAAGCGGAAACACCATATATTTT | CASSPRTRSGNTIYF | TRBV28 | NA | NA | TRBJ1-3
TGTGCCAGTGCTAGCGGGGTGGGTTACAATGAGCAGTTCTTC | CASASGVGYNEQFF | TRBV19 | TRBD2 | NA | TRBJ2-1
TGTGCCAGCAGTTTATCGGGGGCGACTAATGAAAAACTGTTTTTT | CASSLSGATNEKLFF | TRBV27 | NA | NA | TRBJ1-4
TGTGCCAGCTCACCGCCCTCCCGGGATCTAACTAACTATGGCTACACCTTC | CASSPPSRDLTNYGYTF | TRBV18 | NA | NA | TRBJ1-2
TGTGCCAGTGCTTTTCAACAGGGGACTGAAGCTTTCTTT | CASAFQQGTEAFF | TRBV2 | TRBD1 | NA | TRBJ1-1
TGTGCCAGCAGTTACAGGAGGCGGACCAATCAGCCCCAGCATTTT | CASSYRRRTNQPQHF | TRBV6-2/TRBV6-3 | NA | NA | TRBJ1-5
TGTGCCAGCAGTGAATTGGGACTAGTAACCACCGGGGAGCTGTTTTTT | CASSELGLVTTGELFF | TRBV6-1 | TRBD2 | NA | TRBJ2-2
TGCATAGGGGGCGCGGGCACTGAAGCTTTCTTT | CIGGAGTEAFF | TRBV20-1 | TRBD1 | NA | TRBJ1-1
TGTGCCAGCAGCCCTCTCCCCGGGACCTACGAGCAGTACTTC | CASSPLPGTYEQYF | TRBV6-2/TRBV6-3 | NA | NA | TRBJ2-7
TGCAGTGCTGCACAGGGGGAGACCCAGTACTTC | CSAAQGETQYF | TRBV20-1 | TRBD1 | NA | TRBJ2-5
TGTGCCACCAGCCGAAGACAGGATTTCTCCTACGAGCAGTACTTC | CATSRRQDFSYEQYF | TRBV15 | NA | NA | TRBJ2-7
TGTGCCAGTATTCCGGGACAGGCCTCTGGAAACACCATATATTTT | CASIPGQASGNTIYF | TRBV19 | TRBD1 | NA | TRBJ1-3
TGTGCCAGCAGCCAAGGTGGAGGGGTCGTGGGGAATGAGCAGTTCTTC | CASSQGGGVVGNEQFF | TRBV3-1/TRBV3-2 | NA | NA | TRBJ2-1
TGCGCCAGCAGCCAAGGTCCCGCGGGGCGGGAGGGCTACACCTTC | CASSQGPAGREGYTF | TRBV4-3 | NA | NA | TRBJ1-2
TGTGCCAGCAGTATAGCGGGAGGAGCCGGGGAGCTGTTTTTT | CASSIAGGAGELFF | TRBV11-3 | TRBD2 | NA | TRBJ2-2
TGTGCCAGCAGCGGGACAGGGATGGCCGGGGAGCTGTTTTTT | CASSGTGMAGELFF | TRBV14 | TRBD1 | NA | TRBJ2-2
TGTGCCAGCAGTCAGGACAGGGGACAGACCCAGTACTTC | CASSQDRGQTQYF | TRBV12-3/TRBV12-4 | TRBD1 | NA | TRBJ2-5
TGTGCCAGCAGCATCGGGACAGGGGGAACAGATCAGCCCCAGCATTTT | CASSIGTGGTDQPQHF | TRBV7-2 | TRBD1 | NA | TRBJ1-5
TGTGCCAGCAGTCACTCCTACGAGCAGTACTTC | CASSHSYEQYF | TRBV11-3 | NA | NA | TRBJ2-7
TGTGCCAGCAGTTTTGGCCAGGGTAACGGCTACACCTTC | CASSFGQGNGYTF | TRBV28 | NA | NA | TRBJ1-2
TGTGCCACCAGCAGAAGACAGGGGGCGGACGAGCAGTACTTC | CATSRRQGADEQYF | TRBV15 | TRBD1 | NA | TRBJ2-7
TGTGCCAGCAACGAGGGGACAGGGACCTACGAGCAGTACTTC | CASNEGTGTYEQYF | TRBV5-4 | TRBD1 | few | TRBJ2-7
TGTGCCAGCAGCCAAGATGCAGGTCCCTATGGCTACACCTTC | CASSQDAGPYGYTF | TRBV3-1/TRBV3-2 | NA | NA | TRBJ1-2
TGCGCCAGCAGCCAAGACGGGACTCACCGAGACCCCATATATTTT | CASSQDGTHRDPIYF | TRBV4-3 | NA | NA | TRBJ1-3
TGTGCCAGCAGTTACTTGCCGGGGGGCGGAGATTTTAGCAATCAGCCCCAGCATTTT | CASSYLPGGGDFSNQPQHF | TRBV6-2/TRBV6-3 | NA | NA | TRBJ1-5
TGTGCCAGCAGCCCTAGCGAGGGCTCCTATGGCTACACCTTC | CASSPSEGSYGYTF | TRBV9 | NA | NA | TRBJ1-2
TGTGCCAGCAGCTTGAGGGGGGGTCCAGATACGCAGTATTTT | CASSLRGGPDTQYF | TRBV5-5 | NA | few | TRBJ2-3
TGTGCCAGCAGTTACGACAGCGAGTATCAGCCCCAGCATTTT | CASSYDSEYQPQHF | TRBV6-5 | NA | NA | TRBJ1-5
TGCGCCAGCAGCTTGAAGGTTCCTGGGGGGGCCGGGGAGCTGTTTTTT | CASSLKVPGGAGELFF | TRBV5-1 | TRBD2 | NA | TRBJ2-2
TGTGCCAGCAGCCCCGGACAACCCCGGGGGAATGAGCAGTTCTTC | CASSPGQPRGNEQFF | TRBV7-2 | NA | once | TRBJ2-1
TGTGCCAGCACTTCCACGGGACTAGCGGACAATGAGCAGTTCTTC | CASTSTGLADNEQFF | TRBV6-6 | TRBD2 | NA | TRBJ2-1
TGTGCCAGCAGCTGGGACAGGGGCACCGGGGAGCTGTTTTTT | CASSWDRGTGELFF | TRBV7-2 | TRBD1 | NA | TRBJ2-2
TGTGCCAGCAGCCAAGAAGTGGGCGAAGCTTTCTTT | CASSQEVGEAFF | TRBV4-2 | NA | NA | TRBJ1-1
TGTGCCAGCAGTTTTGACCCCGGGGGGGGCGCCCCGAACACCGGGGAGCTGTTTTTT | CASSFDPGGGAPNTGELFF | TRBV28 | TRBD2 | NA | TRBJ2-2
TGTGCCAGCAGGATAGACAGGGGGCTAGAGACCCAGTACTTC | CASRIDRGLETQYF | TRBV2 | TRBD1 | NA | TRBJ2-5
TGCGCCAGCAGCTTGGGTCGGGAAACAGATACGCAGTATTTT | CASSLGRETDTQYF | TRBV5-1 | NA | NA | TRBJ2-3
TGCAGTGCTAGTGGCGGGACAGGACCCTACAACGATGAGCAGTTCTTC | CSASGGTGPYNDEQFF | TRBV20-1 | TRBD1 | NA | TRBJ2-1
TGCAGCGTGGCCGGGACAGGGCACCTCGAGCAGTACTTC | CSVAGTGHLEQYF | TRBV29-1 | TRBD1 | NA | TRBJ2-7
TGCGCCAGCAGCCCCGCCAGGGCCGCCGATAACACCGGGGAGCTGTTTTTT | CASSPARAADNTGELFF | TRBV4-1 | NA | NA | TRBJ2-2
TGTGCCAGCAGCTCCCAGGGTGGGGAGACCCAGTACTTC | CASSSQGGETQYF | TRBV5-4 | NA | NA | TRBJ2-5
TGTGCCAGCAGTTCCTCCGGGACTACCAGCCCTTCCTACGAGCAGTACTTC | CASSSSGTTSPSYEQYF | TRBV6-2/TRBV6-3 | TRBD2 | NA | TRBJ2-7
TGTGCCAGCAGCTTGATCCTAGCGGACTCCTACAATGAGCAGTTCTTC | CASSLILADSYNEQFF | TRBV5-6 | TRBD2 | NA | TRBJ2-1
TGTGCCACCAGCTATGACAGGGGTACGAATCAGCCCCAGCATTTT | CATSYDRGTNQPQHF | TRBV15 | TRBD1 | NA | TRBJ1-5
TGCGCCAGCAGCTTGGTAGGAGTAGGGCAGTTCTTC | CASSLVGVGQFF | TRBV5-1 | NA | NA | TRBJ2-1
TGTGCCAGTAGAGAGGGGGTAATGAACACTGAAGCTTTCTTT | CASREGVMNTEAFF | TRBV19 | NA | NA | TRBJ1-1
TGCAGTGCTAGTCTTCGCAGCTACAATGAGCAGTTCTTC | CSASLRSYNEQFF | TRBV20-1 | NA | NA | TRBJ2-1
TGTGCCAGTAGTACCCCCGGGCTAGCGGGGGCCGGGGAGCTGTTTTTT | CASSTPGLAGAGELFF | TRBV19 | TRBD2 | NA | TRBJ2-2
TGTGCCAGCAGCTTAGCGGGACAGGGCCATGAGTACTTC | CASSLAGQGHEYF | TRBV7-2 | TRBD1 | NA | TRBJ2-7
TGTGCCTGGAGTTTAGGACAGGGGGGTTCACCCCTCCACTTT | CAWSLGQGGSPLHF | TRBV30 | TRBD1 | once | TRBJ1-6
TGTGCCAGCAGCTTAGATCCCCCGGGGAGCTCCTACGAGCAGTACTTC | CASSLDPPGSSYEQYF | TRBV11-3 | NA | once | TRBJ2-7